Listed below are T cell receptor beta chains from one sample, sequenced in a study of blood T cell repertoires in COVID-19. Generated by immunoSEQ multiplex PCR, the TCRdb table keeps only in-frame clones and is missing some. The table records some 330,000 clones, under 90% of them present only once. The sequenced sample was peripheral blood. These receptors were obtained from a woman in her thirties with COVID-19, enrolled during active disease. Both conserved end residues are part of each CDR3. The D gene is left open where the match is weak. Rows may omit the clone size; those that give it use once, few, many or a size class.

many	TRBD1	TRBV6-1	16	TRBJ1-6	CASSEGTGQPHSPLHF	TGTGCCAGCAGTGAAGGGACAGGTCAACCTCATTCACCCCTCCACTTT
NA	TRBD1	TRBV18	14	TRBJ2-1	CASSPRQGANEQFF	TGTGCCAGCTCACCGAGGCAGGGGGCTAATGAGCAGTTCTTC
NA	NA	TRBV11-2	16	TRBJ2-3	CASSLGGGRGTDTQYF	TGTGCCAGCAGCTTAGGGGGGGGCAGGGGCACAGATACGCAGTATTTT
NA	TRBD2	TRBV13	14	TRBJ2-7	CASTPPSGVGEQYF	TGTGCCAGTACCCCCCCCAGCGGGGTGGGTGAGCAGTACTTC
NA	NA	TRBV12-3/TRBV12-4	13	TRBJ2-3	CASGQGSADTQYF	TGTGCCAGCGGGCAGGGGTCGGCAGATACGCAGTATTTT
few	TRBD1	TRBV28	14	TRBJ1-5	CASSVRQGVQPQHF	TGTGCCAGCAGTGTACGACAGGGGGTTCAGCCCCAGCATTTT
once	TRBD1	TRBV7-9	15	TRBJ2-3	CASSPRTGDPDTQYF	TGTGCCAGCAGCCCAAGGACAGGGGACCCAGATACGCAGTATTTT
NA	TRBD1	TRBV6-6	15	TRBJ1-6	CASRKSGQGDSPLHF	TGTGCCAGCAGGAAATCTGGACAGGGAGATTCACCCCTCCACTTT
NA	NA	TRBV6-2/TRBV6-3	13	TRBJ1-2	CASSQDSVYGYTF	TGTGCCAGCAGCCAGGACAGCGTCTATGGCTACACCTTC
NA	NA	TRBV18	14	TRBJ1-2	CASTLRAGSYGYTF	TGTGCCAGCACCCTAAGGGCGGGATCCTATGGCTACACCTTC
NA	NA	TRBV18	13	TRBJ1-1	CASSPFTGTEAFF	TGTGCCAGCTCACCATTCACAGGCACTGAAGCTTTCTTT
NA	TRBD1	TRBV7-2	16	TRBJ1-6	CASRLDRGSYNSPLHF	TGTGCCAGCAGGTTGGACAGGGGGTCCTATAATTCACCCCTCCACTTT
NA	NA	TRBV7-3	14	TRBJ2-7	CASSPQGASNEQYF	TGTGCCAGCAGCCCTCAAGGGGCGTCGAACGAGCAGTACTTC
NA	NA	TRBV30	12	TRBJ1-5	CACQGSNQPQHF	TGTGCCTGCCAGGGTTCCAATCAGCCCCAGCATTTT
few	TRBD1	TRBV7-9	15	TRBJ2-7	CASSPGQEYPYEQYF	TGTGCCAGCAGCCCGGGACAGGAGTACCCCTACGAGCAGTACTTC
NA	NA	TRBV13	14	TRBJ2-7	CASSLVGRAYEQYF	TGTGCCAGCAGCTTAGTAGGGCGGGCTTACGAGCAGTACTTC